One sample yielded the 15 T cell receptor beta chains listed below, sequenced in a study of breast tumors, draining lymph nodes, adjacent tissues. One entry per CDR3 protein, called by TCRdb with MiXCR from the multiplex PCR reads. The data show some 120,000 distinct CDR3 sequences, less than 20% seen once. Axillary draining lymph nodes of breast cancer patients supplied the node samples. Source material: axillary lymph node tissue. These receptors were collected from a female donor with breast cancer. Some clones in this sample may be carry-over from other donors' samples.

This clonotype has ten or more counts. The DNA for the CDR3 is TGCAGTGCTTCACCGTCCAGGGGGAATCAGCCCCAGCATTTT. It translates to CSASPSRGNQPQHF. The genes are TRBV20-1 and TRBJ1-5, with 7 bases matching TRBD1. The V segment lost 5 bases and the J segment 4 bases; nucleotides outside the gene matches: 8. The V gene's germline CDR1 is DFQATT and CDR2 SNEGSKA (reference sequence). The CDR3 covers 14 residues.

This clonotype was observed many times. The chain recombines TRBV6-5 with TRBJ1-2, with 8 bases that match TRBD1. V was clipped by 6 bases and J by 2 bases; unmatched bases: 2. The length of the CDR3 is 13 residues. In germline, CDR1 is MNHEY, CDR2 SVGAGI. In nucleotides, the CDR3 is TGTGCCAGCAGCTGGACAGGGAACTATGGCTACACCTTC. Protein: CASSWTGNYGYTF.

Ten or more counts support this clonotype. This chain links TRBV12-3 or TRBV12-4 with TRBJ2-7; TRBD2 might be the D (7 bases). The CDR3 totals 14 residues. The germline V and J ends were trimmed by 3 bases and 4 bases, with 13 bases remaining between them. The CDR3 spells CASSFSGGEYEQYF. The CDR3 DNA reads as TGTGCCAGCAGTTTTTCGGGGGGCGAATACGAGCAGTACTTC.

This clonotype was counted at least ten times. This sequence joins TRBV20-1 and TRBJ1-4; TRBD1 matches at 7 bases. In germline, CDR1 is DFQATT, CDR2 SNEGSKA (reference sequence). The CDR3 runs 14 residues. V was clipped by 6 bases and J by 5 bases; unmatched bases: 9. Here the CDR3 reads CSASPGQSNEKLFF. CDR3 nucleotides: TGCAGTGCAAGTCCGGGACAGAGCAATGAAAAACTGTTTTTT.

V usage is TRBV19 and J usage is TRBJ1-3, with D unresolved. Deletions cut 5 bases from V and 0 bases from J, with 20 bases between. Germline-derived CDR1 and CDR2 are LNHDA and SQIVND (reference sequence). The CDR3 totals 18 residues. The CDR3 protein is CASSSLRVSWGSGNTIYF. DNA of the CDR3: TGTGCCAGTAGTTCCCTCCGGGTCTCTTGGGGCTCTGGAAACACCATATATTTT.

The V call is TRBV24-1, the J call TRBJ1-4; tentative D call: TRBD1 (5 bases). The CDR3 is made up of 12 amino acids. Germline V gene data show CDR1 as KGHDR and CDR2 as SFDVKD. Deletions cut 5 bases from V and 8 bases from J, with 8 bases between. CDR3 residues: CATSAQGEKLFF. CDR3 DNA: TGTGCCACCAGTGCGCAGGGAGAAAAACTGTTTTTT.

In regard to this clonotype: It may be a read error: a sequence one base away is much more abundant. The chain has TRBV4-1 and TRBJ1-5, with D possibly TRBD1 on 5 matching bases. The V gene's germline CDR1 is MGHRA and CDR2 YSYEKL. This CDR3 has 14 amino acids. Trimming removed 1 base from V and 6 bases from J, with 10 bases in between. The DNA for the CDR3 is TGCGCCAGCAGCCAAGGAGGAGGGGTTCAGCCCCAGCATTTT. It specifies CASSQGGGVQPQHF.

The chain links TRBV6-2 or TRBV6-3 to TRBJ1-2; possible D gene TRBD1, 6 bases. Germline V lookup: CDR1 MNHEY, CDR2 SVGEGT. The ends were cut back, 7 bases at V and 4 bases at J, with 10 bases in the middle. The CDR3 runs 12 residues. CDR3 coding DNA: TGTGCCAGCAACCAGGGGCGCTATGGCTACACCTTC. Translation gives CASNQGRYGYTF.

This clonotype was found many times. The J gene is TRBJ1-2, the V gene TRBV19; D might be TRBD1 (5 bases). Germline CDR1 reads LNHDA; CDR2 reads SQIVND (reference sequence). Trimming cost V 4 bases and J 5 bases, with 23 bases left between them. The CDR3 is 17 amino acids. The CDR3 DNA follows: TGTGCCAGTAGTAGCTGGGTCAGGCCTCAGGGATTATATGGCTACACCTTC. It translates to CASSSWVRPQGLYGYTF.

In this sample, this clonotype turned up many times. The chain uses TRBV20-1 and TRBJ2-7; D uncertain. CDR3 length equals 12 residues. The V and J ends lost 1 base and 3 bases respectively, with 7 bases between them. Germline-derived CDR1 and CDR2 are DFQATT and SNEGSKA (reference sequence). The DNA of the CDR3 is TGCAGTGCTAGAGTCAACATCTACGAGCAGTACTTC. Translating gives CSARVNIYEQYF.

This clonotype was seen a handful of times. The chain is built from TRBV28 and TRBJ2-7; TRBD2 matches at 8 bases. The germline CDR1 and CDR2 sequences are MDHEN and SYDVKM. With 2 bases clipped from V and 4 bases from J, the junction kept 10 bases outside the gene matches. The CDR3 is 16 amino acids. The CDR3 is CASSLIREGPPYEQYF. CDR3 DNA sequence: TGTGCCAGCAGTTTAATTCGGGAGGGCCCTCCTTACGAGCAGTACTTC.

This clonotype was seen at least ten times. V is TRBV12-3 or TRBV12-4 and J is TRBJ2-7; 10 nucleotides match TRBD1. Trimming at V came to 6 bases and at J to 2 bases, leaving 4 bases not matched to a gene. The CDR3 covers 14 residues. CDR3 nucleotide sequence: TGTGCCAGCAGCCCGGGACAGGGGACCTACGAGCAGTACTTC. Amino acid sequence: CASSPGQGTYEQYF.

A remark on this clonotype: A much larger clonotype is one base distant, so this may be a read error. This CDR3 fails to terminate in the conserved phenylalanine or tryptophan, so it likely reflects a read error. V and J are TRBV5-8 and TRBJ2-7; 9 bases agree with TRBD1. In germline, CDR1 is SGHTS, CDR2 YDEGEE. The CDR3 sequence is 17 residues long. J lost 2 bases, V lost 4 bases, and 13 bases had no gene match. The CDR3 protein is CASSQYKRTGEAYEQYL. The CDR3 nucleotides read TGTGCCAGCAGCCAATACAAGAGGACAGGGGAGGCCTACGAGCAGTACCTC.

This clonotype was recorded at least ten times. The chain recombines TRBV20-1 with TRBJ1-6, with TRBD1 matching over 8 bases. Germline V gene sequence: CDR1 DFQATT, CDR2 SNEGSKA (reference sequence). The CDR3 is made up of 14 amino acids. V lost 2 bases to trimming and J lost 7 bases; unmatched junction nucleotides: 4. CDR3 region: CSARQGATNSPLHF. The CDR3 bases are TGCAGTGCTAGACAGGGGGCTACGAATTCACCCCTCCACTTT.

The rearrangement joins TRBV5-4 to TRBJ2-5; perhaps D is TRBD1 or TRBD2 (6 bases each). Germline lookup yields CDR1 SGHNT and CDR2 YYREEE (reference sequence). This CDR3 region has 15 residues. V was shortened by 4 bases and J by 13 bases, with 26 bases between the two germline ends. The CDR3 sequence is CASSPPGGGAHRLYF. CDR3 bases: TGTGCCAGCAGCCCGCCCGGGGGCGGGGCCCACCGGCTGTACTTC. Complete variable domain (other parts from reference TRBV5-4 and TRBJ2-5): ETGVTQSPTHLIKTRGQQVTLRCSSQSGHNTVSWYQQALGQGPQFIFQYYREEENGRGNFPPRFSGLQFPNYSSELNVNALELDDSALYLCASSPPGGGAHRLYFGPGTRLLVL.